This T cell receptor beta chain originates from a study of cytomegalovirus exposure and HLA in healthy donors. Of note for this clone: Its antigen remains unknown.

Study-wide results and caveats: As a later analysis revealed, the rate of TCR association differed by HLA locus, with DRB1 most and HLA-C fewest. The records held CMV serostatus as the only immune exposure information.

CDR3 length: 14 amino acids. The ends were cut back, 4 bases at V and 4 bases at J, with 15 bases in the middle. Germline V gene sequence: CDR1 SGDLS, CDR2 YYNGEE. Amplification used 60 Vbeta primers and 13 Jbeta primers. Using immunoSEQ multiplex PCR, the repertoire was profiled, and TCRdb retains in-frame clones only, with some absent. This sample has roughly 130,000 clones, with more than 80% found just once. Sequencing was done on a sample of PBMCs. The TCR was taken from a woman aged 40 to 50 in good health and CMV-seropositive. J is TRBJ2-7 and V is TRBV9; perhaps TRBD2 as D (6 bases). The CDR3 nucleotides are TGTGCCAGCAGCCCCGGGGACCGGGAGTACGAGCAGTACTTC. This codes for CASSPGDREYEQYF. The variable domain in full, completed from reference TRBV9 and TRBJ2-7, reads DSGVTQTPKHLITATGQRVTLRCSPRSGDLSVYWYQQSLDQGLQFLIQYYNGEERAKGNILERFSAQQFPDLHSELNLSSLELGDSALYFCASSPGDREYEQYFGPGTRLTVT.